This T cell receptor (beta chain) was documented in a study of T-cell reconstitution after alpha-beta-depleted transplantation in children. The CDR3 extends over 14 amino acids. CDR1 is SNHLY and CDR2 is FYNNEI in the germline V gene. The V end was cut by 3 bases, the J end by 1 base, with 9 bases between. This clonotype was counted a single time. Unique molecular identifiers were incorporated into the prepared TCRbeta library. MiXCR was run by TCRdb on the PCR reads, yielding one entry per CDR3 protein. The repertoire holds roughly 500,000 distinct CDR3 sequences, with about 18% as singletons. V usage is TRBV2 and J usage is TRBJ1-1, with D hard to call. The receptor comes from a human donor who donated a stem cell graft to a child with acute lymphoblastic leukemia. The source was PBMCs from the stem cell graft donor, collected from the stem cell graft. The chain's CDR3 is CASSDLGTNTEAFF. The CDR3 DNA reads TGTGCCAGCAGTGACTTGGGTACGAACACTGAAGCTTTCTTT.